The next 23 T cell receptor beta chains were all read from a single sample in a study of blood T cell repertoires in COVID-19. Repertoires were generated with immunoSEQ multiplex PCR, while TCRdb's copy carries only in-frame clones and drops some. The sample holds 250,000 to 300,000 clones; about nine tenths are singletons and the top ten take 2.2%. Specimen: peripheral blood. The receptors stem from a man in his fifties with acute or convalescent COVID-19.

Note on this clone: Its ends do not fully match the called genes, so a read error is possible. V usage is TRBV30 and J usage is TRBJ2-7; D perhaps matches TRBD2 (6 bases). This CDR3 contains 11 residues. Germline values: CDR1 GTSNPN, CDR2 SVGIG (reference sequence). The CDR3 DNA follows: TGTGCCTGGAAGCTTGCGGGACGGCGGCACTTC. Encoded protein: CAWKLAGRRHF.

The rearrangement links TRBV15 to TRBJ2-1; 7 nucleotides match TRBD2. The V gene end was trimmed by 9 bases and the J gene end by 4 bases; junction bases not matched to a gene: 6. Per germline, CDR1 LNHNV and CDR2 YYDKDF (reference sequence). CDR3 length: 13 residues. As DNA, the CDR3 is TGTGCCACGGGGGGGTTCCCTTACAATGAGCAGTTCTTC. Translating it yields CATGGFPYNEQFF.

The chain uses TRBV29-1 and TRBJ1-1; the D gene is possibly TRBD1 (6 bases). Germline V gives CDR1 SQVTM, CDR2 ANQGSEA. The ends were cut back, 7 bases at V and 2 bases at J, with 14 bases in the middle. There are 13 residues in the CDR3. The CDR3 region has the DNA TGCAGCGATTTTCACAGGGAAAACACTGAAGCTTTCTTT. It specifies CSDFHRENTEAFF.

The chain carries TRBV10-3 and TRBJ1-2; 8 bases are shared with TRBD1. The CDR3 extends over 14 amino acids. The germline CDR1 and CDR2 sequences are ENHRY and SYGVKD. The V and J ends lost 5 bases and 8 bases, in that order; junction bases with no gene match: 10. In nucleotides, the CDR3 is TGTGCCATCAGTTCTCGGACAGGGAGAGAAGGCTACACCTTC. Translating gives CAISSRTGREGYTF.

This clone appeared once. The chain uses TRBV13 and TRBJ2-5; TRBD2 agrees at 12 bases. From germline, CDR1 is PRHDT and CDR2 FYEKMQ (reference sequence). The CDR3 spans 16 residues. The V gene end was trimmed by 5 bases and the J gene end by 0 bases; junction bases not matched to a gene: 4. CDR3 amino acids: CASSPRLAGDQETQYF. In nucleotides, the CDR3 is TGTGCCAGCAGCCCTCGACTAGCGGGAGACCAAGAGACCCAGTACTTC.

The CDR3, as DNA: TGTGCCAGCAGCCAAGAATTAGTGGGAGCGGGGGGGCGATACGAGCAGTACTTC. The encoded protein is CASSQELVGAGGRYEQYF. The V gene is TRBV3-1 (or the pseudogene TRBV3-2), the J gene TRBJ2-7, with 10 bases aligning to TRBD2. The junction had 12 bases not matched to a gene; V was cut back by 0 bases and J by 4 bases. The germline V gene encodes CDR1 LGHDT and CDR2 YNNKEL (reference sequence). CDR3 length: 18 residues.

The J gene is TRBJ2-5, the V gene TRBV9; D is undetermined. Trimming removed 2 bases at V and 5 bases at J, with 13 bases between. In germline, CDR1 is SGDLS, CDR2 YYNGEE. CDR3 length equals 14 residues. The CDR3 sequence: CASSVSVNGETQYF. The DNA for the CDR3 is TGTGCCAGCAGCGTTTCGGTAAACGGGGAGACCCAGTACTTC. Together with reference TRBV9 and TRBJ2-5, the CDR3 gives the full variable domain: DSGVTQTPKHLITATGQRVTLRCSPRSGDLSVYWYQQSLDQGLQFLIQYYNGEERAKGNILERFSAQQFPDLHSELNLSSLELGDSALYFCASSVSVNGETQYFGPGTRLLVL.

This chain's CDR3 is CASSVGGGDTQYF. CDR3 in DNA: TGTGCCAGCAGCGTAGGCGGTGGAGATACGCAGTATTTT. V gene TRBV9 combines with J gene TRBJ2-3; D remains ambiguous. Between the trimmed V and J ends, which lost 0 bases and 5 bases, there was a span of 7 bases. The CDR3 runs 13 residues. CDR1 and CDR2 from the germline V gene are SGDLS and YYNGEE.

The chain carries TRBV6-5 and TRBJ1-1; D uncertain. Deletions cut 6 bases from V and 1 base from J, with 12 bases between. This CDR3 contains 14 residues. The germline CDR1 and CDR2 sequences are MNHEY and SVGAGI. This CDR3 is CASRRTGRNTEAFF. The CDR3, as DNA: TGTGCCAGCAGACGGACGGGGAGGAACACTGAAGCTTTCTTT.

The chain recombines TRBV18 with TRBJ2-1, with D possibly TRBD1 on 5 matching bases. Germline assignment: CDR1 KGHSH and CDR2 LQKENI. CDR3 length: 16 residues. V lost 2 bases and J lost 7, with 18 bases in between. Here the CDR3 DNA reads TGTGCCAGCTCACCATCTCGTAGGGGATTAGGGAATGAGCAGTTCTTC. It codes for CASSPSRRGLGNEQFF.

This chain links TRBV24-1 with TRBJ2-3; 7 positions match TRBD1. J gave up 9 bases and V 4 bases, and 6 bases lay outside the gene matches. Germline CDR1 KGHDR, CDR2 SFDVKD. The CDR3 spans 13 residues. The CDR3 sequence is CATSDRDSGTQYF. CDR3 bases: TGTGCCACCAGTGACAGGGACAGTGGCACGCAGTATTTT.

The rearrangement links TRBV10-3 to TRBJ2-2, with D perhaps TRBD2 (6 bases). With 4 bases removed from V and 5 bases from J, the gap between germline ends came to 11 bases. Germline loops: CDR1 ENHRY, CDR2 SYGVKD. The CDR3 runs 14 residues. CDR3 region: CAISGREETGELFF. In DNA, the CDR3 is TGTGCCATCAGTGGAAGGGAGGAGACCGGGGAGCTGTTTTTT.

The chain combines TRBV12-3 or TRBV12-4 with TRBJ2-2; tentative D call: TRBD2 (6 bases). This CDR3 is built from 13 residues. The ends were cut back, 7 bases at V and 6 bases at J, with 12 bases in the middle. The DNA of the CDR3 is TGTGCCAGCACCCCGGGACTCCCCGGGGAGCTGTTTTTT. Protein sequence: CASTPGLPGELFF.

In its sample, this clone was seen once. The genes are TRBV2 and TRBJ1-2, with D unclear. The germline CDR1 and CDR2 sequences are SNHLY and FYNNEI. The CDR3 runs to 12 residues. With 1 base removed from V and 4 bases from J, the gap between germline ends came to 4 bases. The CDR3 is CASSEDIYGYTF. CDR3 in DNA: TGTGCCAGCAGTGAAGATATCTATGGCTACACCTTC.

With regard to this clone: One end of the junction does not line up with germline, which may come from a read error. The chain carries TRBV7-7 and TRBJ2-2; possibly TRBD2 for D (6 bases). CDR1 and CDR2 (germline): SSHAT, FNYEAQ (reference sequence). The CDR3 loop spans 16 amino acids. The CDR3 loop reads CASSFGAVGLTGELFF. In DNA form, the CDR3 reads TGTGCTAGCAGCTTCGGCGCCGTGGGACTCACCGGGGAGCTGTTTTTT.

The chain links TRBV29-1 to TRBJ2-7; D is perhaps TRBD2 (5 bases). Germline CDR1 is SQVTM and CDR2 is ANQGSEA. Deletions cut 6 bases from V and 6 bases from J, with 24 bases between. The CDR3 spans 15 residues. CDR3 in DNA: TGCAGCGTCGCGCAACTAGGTTCTTCCCTACGCGAGCAGTACTTC. It translates to CSVAQLGSSLREQYF.

The chain carries TRBV20-1 and TRBJ2-2; D perhaps matches TRBD1 (5 bases). Germline CDR1 is DFQATT and CDR2 is SNEGSKA (reference sequence). The CDR3 loop spans 15 amino acids. V was shortened by 3 bases and J by 0 bases, with 11 bases between the two germline ends. The CDR3 here is CSASPGHANTGELFF. CDR3 bases: TGCAGTGCTAGTCCCGGACACGCGAACACCGGGGAGCTGTTTTTT.

This clone occurred once. This chain connects TRBV5-1 to TRBJ2-5, with D possibly being TRBD1 (6 bases). The CDR3 is 16 amino acids. Trimming took off 1 base at V and 7 bases at J, with 20 bases between the two ends. In germline, CDR1 is SGHRS, CDR2 YFSETQ. This CDR3 is CASSLRQDTALGTQYF. The CDR3, as DNA: TGCGCCAGCAGCTTGAGACAGGACACTGCCCTAGGGACCCAGTACTTC.

The chain combines TRBV20-1 with TRBJ1-6; D gene uncertain. In germline, CDR1 is DFQATT, CDR2 SNEGSKA (reference sequence). Trimming removed 4 bases from V and 5 bases from J, with 15 bases in between. CDR3 length: 15 residues. CDR3 coding DNA: TGCAGTGCTAATGAGGGAGGGAGCCATAATTCACCCCTCCACTTT. Protein product: CSANEGGSHNSPLHF.

CDR3 sequence: CASSVGQTSTDTQYF. In nucleotides, the CDR3 is TGTGCCAGCAGCGTCGGACAGACTAGCACAGATACGCAGTATTTT. This rearrangement joins TRBV5-5 to TRBJ2-3, with D perhaps matching TRBD1 (6 bases). This CDR3 comprises 15 residues. Germline CDR1 is SGHKS and CDR2 is YYEKEE (reference sequence). The V and J ends lost 4 bases and 0 bases respectively, with 12 bases between them. The whole variable domain, filled in from reference TRBV5-5 and TRBJ2-3, reads DAGVTQSPTHLIKTRGQQVTLRCSPISGHKSVSWYQQVLGQGPQFIFQYYEKEERGRGNFPDRFSARQFPNYSSELNVNALLLGDSALYLCASSVGQTSTDTQYFGPGTRLTVL.

The V call is TRBV18, the J call TRBJ1-1; D gene uncertain. CDR1 and CDR2 (germline): KGHSH, LQKENI. V lost 2 bases to trimming and J lost 6 bases, with 10 bases between them. This CDR3 region has 13 residues. The CDR3 region has the DNA TGTGCCAGCTCACCATTGTACGAGGCTGAAGCTTTCTTT. Residues: CASSPLYEAEAFF.

This sequence joins TRBV3-1 (or the pseudogene TRBV3-2) and TRBJ1-3; D uncertain. Germline V CDR1 and CDR2: LGHDT, YNNKEL (reference sequence). CDR3 length: 16 residues. V dropped 1 base and J dropped 0 bases, with 10 bases sitting between them. The CDR3 bases are TGTGCCAGCAGCCAAGCCGTGGCCTTCTCTGGAAACACCATATATTTT. This encodes CASSQAVAFSGNTIYF.

The V call is TRBV25-1, the J call TRBJ1-5; 8 bases are shared with TRBD1. This CDR3 region has 15 residues. Germline values: CDR1 MGHDK, CDR2 SYGVNS. V lost 2 bases and J lost 8; bases outside the gene matches: 8. The CDR3 sequence: CASSEGQGGLKPQHF. CDR3 DNA: TGTGCCAGCAGTGAAGGACAGGGTGGGCTCAAGCCCCAGCATTTT.